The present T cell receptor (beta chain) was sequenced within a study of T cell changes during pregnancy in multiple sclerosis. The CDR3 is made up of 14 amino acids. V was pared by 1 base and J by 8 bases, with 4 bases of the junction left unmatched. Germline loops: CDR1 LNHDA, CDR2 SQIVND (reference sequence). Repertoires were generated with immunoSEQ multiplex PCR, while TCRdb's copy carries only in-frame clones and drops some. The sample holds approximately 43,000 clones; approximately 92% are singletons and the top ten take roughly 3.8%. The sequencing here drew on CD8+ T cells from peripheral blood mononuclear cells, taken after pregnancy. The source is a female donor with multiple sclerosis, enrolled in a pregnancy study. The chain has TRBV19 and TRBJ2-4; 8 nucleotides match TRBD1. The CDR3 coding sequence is TGTGCCAGTAGTATAGTCAGGGGGCTTGACATTCAGTACTTC. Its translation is CASSIVRGLDIQYF. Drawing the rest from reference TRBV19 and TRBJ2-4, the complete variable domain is DGGITQSPKYLFRKEGQNVTLSCEQNLNHDAMYWYRQDPGQGLRLIYYSQIVNDFQKGDIAEGYSVSREKKESFPLTVTSAQKNPTAFYLCASSIVRGLDIQYFGAGTRLSVL.